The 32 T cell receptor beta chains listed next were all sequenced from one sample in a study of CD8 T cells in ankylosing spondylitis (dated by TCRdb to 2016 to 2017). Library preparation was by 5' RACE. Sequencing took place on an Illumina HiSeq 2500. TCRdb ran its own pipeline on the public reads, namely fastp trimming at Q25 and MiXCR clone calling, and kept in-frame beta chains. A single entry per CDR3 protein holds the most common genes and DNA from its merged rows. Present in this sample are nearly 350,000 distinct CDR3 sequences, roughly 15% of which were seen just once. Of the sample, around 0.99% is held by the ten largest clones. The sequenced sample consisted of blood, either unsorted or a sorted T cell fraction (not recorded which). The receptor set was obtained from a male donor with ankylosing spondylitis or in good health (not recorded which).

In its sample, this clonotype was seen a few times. CDR3 amino acids: CASSVAAGFYEQYF. CDR3 in DNA: TGTGCCAGCAGCGTAGCGGCAGGGTTTTACGAGCAGTACTTC. V gene TRBV9 combines with J gene TRBJ2-7; possibly TRBD1 for D (5 bases). V was clipped by 0 bases and J by 4 bases, with 11 bases between them. Germline assignment: CDR1 SGDLS and CDR2 YYNGEE. The CDR3 is made up of 14 amino acids. Full variable domain (missing parts from reference TRBV9 and TRBJ2-7): DSGVTQTPKHLITATGQRVTLRCSPRSGDLSVYWYQQSLDQGLQFLIQYYNGEERAKGNILERFSAQQFPDLHSELNLSSLELGDSALYFCASSVAAGFYEQYFGPGTRLTVT.

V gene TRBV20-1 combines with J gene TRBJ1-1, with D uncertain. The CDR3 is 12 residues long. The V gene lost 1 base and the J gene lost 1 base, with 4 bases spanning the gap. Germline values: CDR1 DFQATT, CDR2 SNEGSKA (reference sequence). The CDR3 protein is CSARGGNTEAFF. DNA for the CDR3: TGCAGTGCTAGAGGGGGGAACACTGAAGCTTTCTTT.

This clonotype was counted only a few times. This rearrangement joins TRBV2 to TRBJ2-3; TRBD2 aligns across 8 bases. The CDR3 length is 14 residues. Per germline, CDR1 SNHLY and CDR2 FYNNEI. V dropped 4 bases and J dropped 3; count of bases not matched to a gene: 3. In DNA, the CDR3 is TGTGCCAGCAGTGGGCCGGGGGGGACAGATACGCAGTATTTT. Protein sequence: CASSGPGGTDTQYF.

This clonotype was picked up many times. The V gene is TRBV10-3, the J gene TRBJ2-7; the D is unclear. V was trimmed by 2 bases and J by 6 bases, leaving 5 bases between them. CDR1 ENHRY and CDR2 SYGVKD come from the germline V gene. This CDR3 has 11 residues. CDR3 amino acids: CAISEKTEQYF. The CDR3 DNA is TGTGCCATCAGTGAGAAAACCGAGCAGTACTTC.

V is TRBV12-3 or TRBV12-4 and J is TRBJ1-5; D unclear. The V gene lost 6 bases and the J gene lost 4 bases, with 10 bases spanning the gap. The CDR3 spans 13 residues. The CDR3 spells CASRWAANQPQHF. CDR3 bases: TGTGCCAGCAGGTGGGCCGCAAATCAGCCCCAGCATTTT.

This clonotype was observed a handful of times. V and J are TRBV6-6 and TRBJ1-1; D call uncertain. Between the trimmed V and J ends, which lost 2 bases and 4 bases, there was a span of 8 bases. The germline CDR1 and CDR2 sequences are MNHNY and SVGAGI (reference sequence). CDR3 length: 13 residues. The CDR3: CASSYPTPTEAFF. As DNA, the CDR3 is TGTGCCAGCAGTTACCCGACACCCACTGAAGCTTTCTTT.

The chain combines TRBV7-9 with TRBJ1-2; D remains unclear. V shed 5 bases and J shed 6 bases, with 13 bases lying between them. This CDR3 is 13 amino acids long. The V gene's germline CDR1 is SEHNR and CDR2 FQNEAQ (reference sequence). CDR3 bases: TGTGCCAGCAGCCGCGCGAATTTACATGGCTACACCTTC. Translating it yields CASSRANLHGYTF.

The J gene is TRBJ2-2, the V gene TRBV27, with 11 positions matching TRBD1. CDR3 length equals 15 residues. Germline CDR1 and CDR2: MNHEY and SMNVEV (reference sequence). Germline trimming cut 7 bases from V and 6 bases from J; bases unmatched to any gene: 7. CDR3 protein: CASKPDRGQAGELFF. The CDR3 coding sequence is TGTGCCAGCAAACCGGACAGGGGGCAGGCCGGGGAGCTGTTTTTT.

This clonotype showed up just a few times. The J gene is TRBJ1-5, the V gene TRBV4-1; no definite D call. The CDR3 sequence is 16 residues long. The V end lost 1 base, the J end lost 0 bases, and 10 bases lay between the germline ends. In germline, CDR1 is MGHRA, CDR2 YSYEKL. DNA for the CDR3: TGCGCCAGCAGCCAAGGTGGGAGTTATAGCAATCAGCCCCAGCATTTT. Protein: CASSQGGSYSNQPQHF.

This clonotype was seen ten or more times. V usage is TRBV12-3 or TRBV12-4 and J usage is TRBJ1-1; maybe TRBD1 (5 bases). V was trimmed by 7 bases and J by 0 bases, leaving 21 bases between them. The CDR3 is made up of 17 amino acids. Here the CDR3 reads CASKSGRLDGMNTEAFF. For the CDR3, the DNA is TGTGCCAGCAAATCAGGGCGATTAGACGGTATGAACACTGAAGCTTTCTTT.

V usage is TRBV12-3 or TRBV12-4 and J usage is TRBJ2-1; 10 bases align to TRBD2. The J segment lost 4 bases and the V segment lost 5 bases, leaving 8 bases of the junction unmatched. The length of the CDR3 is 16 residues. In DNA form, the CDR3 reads TGTGCCAGCAGTATCCGACTAGCGGGTTTATACAATGAGCAGTTCTTC. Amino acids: CASSIRLAGLYNEQFF.

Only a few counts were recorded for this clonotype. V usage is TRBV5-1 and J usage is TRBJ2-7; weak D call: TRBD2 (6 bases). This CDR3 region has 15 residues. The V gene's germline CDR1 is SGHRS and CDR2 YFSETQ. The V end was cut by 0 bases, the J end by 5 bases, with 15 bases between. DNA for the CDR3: TGCGCCAGCAGCTTGGAGGGCCGGAGGGATCACGAGCAGTACTTC. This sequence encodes CASSLEGRRDHEQYF.

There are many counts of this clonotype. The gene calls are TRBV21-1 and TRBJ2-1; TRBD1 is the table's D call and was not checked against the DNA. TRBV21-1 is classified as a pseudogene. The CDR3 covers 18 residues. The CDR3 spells CASSKPFPKGRGYNEQFF. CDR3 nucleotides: TGTGCCAGCAGCAAACCCTTTCCGAAAGGACGGGGATACAATGAGCAGTTCTTC.

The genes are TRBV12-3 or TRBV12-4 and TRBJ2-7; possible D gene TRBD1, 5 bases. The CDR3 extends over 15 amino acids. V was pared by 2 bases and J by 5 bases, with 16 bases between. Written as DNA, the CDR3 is TGTGCCAGCAGTTTAAGGGGTGCAGGGTTGAACGAGCAGTACTTC. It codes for CASSLRGAGLNEQYF.

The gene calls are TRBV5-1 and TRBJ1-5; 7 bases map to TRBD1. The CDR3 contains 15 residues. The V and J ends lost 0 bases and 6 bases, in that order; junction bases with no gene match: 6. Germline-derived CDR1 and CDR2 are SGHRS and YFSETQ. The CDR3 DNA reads TGCGCCAGCAGCTTGGAGGGACAGATTACTCAGCCCCAGCATTTT. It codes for CASSLEGQITQPQHF.

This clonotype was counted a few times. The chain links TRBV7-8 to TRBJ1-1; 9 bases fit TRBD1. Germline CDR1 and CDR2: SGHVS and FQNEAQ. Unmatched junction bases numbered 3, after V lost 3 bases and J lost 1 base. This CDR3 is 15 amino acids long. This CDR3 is CASSFAGQGNTEAFF. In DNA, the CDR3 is TGTGCCAGCAGCTTCGCGGGACAGGGGAACACTGAAGCTTTCTTT.

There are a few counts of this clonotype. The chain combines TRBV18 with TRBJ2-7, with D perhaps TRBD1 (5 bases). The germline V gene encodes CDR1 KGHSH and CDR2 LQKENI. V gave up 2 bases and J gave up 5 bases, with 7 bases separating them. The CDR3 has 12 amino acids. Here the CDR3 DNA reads TGTGCCAGCTCACCAAAAGGGGACGAGCAGTACTTC. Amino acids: CASSPKGDEQYF. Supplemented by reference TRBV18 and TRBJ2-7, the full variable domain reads NAGVMQNPRHLVRRRGQEARLRCSPMKGHSHVYWYRQLPEEGLKFMVYLQKENIIDESGMPKERFSAEFPKEGPSILRIQQVVRGDSAAYFCASSPKGDEQYFGPGTRLTVT.

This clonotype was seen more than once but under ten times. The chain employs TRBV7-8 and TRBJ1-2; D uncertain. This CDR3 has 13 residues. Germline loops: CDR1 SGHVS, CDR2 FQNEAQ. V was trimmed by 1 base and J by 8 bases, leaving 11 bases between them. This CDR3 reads CASSLGGPTGYTF. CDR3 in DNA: TGTGCCAGCAGCTTAGGAGGTCCCACGGGCTACACCTTC.

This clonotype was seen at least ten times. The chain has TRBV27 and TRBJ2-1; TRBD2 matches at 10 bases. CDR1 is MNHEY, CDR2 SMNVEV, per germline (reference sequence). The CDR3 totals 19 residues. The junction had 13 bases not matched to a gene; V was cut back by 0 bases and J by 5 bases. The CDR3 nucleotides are TGTGCCAGCAGTTTATCACCCAGGGTAGCGGGAGGCCCGGACAATGAGCAGTTCTTC. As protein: CASSLSPRVAGGPDNEQFF.

This CDR3 is CASSYGWNRGLQYGYTF. CDR3 sequence (DNA): TGTGCCAGCAGTTACGGGTGGAACAGGGGGCTCCAATATGGCTACACCTTC. This chain uses TRBV6-5 with TRBJ1-2; 9 nucleotides agree with TRBD1. This CDR3 contains 17 residues. V lost 2 bases and J lost 5; bases outside the gene matches: 12. Germline CDR1 and CDR2: MNHEY and SVGAGI.

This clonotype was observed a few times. CDR3 in DNA: TGCAGCGTTGGTACTTCTGACGCTGAAGCTTTCTTT. Protein product: CSVGTSDAEAFF. J is TRBJ1-1 and V is TRBV29-1; D gene uncertain. Trimming pared 4 bases from V and 6 bases from J, leaving 12 bases between. The CDR3 consists of 12 residues. Germline V gene lookup returns CDR1 SQVTM and CDR2 ANQGSEA. Variable domain in full (rest from reference TRBV29-1 and TRBJ1-1): SAVISQKPSRDICQRGTSLTIQCQVDSQVTMMFWYRQQPGQSLTLIATANQGSEATYESGFVIDKFPISRPNLTFSTLTVSNMSPEDSSIYLCSVGTSDAEAFFGQGTRLTVV.

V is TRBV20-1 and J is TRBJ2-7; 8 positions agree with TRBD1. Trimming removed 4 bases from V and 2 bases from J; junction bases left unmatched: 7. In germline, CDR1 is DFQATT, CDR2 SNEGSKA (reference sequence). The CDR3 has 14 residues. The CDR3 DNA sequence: TGCAGTGCTACCGGGACAGGAGGGGCCTACGAGCAGTACTTC. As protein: CSATGTGGAYEQYF.

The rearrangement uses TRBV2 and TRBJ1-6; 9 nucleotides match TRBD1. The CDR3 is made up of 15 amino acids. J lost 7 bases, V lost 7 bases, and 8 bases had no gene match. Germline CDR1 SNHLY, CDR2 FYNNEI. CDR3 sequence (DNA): TGTGCCAGCACCTCGACAGGGGGACAAAATTCACCCCTCCACTTT. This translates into CASTSTGGQNSPLHF. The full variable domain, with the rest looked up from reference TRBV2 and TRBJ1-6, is EPEVTQTPSHQVTQMGQEVILRCVPISNHLYFYWYRQILGQKVEFLVSFYNNEISEKSEIFDDQFSVERPDGSNFTLKIRSTKLEDSAMYFCASTSTGGQNSPLHFGNGTRLTVT.

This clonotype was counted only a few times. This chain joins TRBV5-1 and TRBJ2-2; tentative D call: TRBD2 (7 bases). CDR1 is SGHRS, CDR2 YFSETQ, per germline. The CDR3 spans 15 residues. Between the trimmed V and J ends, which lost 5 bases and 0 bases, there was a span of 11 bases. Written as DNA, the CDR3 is TGCGCCAGCAGAACGCGGGGGCCGAACACCGGGGAGCTGTTTTTT. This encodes CASRTRGPNTGELFF. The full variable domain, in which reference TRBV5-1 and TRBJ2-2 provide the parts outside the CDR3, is KAGVTQTPRYLIKTRGQQVTLSCSPISGHRSVSWYQQTPGQGLQFLFEYFSETQRNKGNFPGRFSGRQFSNSRSEMNVSTLELGDSALYLCASRTRGPNTGELFFGEGSRLTVL.

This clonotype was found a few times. CDR3 sequence: CASSGGGTFSYEQYF. The CDR3 DNA reads as TGCGCCAGCAGCGGGGGCGGGACCTTCTCCTACGAGCAGTACTTC. The chain carries TRBV5-1 and TRBJ2-7, with D perhaps assigned TRBD1 or TRBD2 (6 bases each). Between the trimmed V and J ends, which lost 4 bases and 0 bases, there was a span of 14 bases. There are 15 residues in the CDR3. Germline V lookup: CDR1 SGHRS, CDR2 YFSETQ.

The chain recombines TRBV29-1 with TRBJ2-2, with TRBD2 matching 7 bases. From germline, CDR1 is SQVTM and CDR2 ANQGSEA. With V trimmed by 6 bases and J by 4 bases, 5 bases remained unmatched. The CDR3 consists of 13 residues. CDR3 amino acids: CSVNRGVTGELFF. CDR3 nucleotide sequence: TGCAGCGTCAATCGGGGGGTCACCGGGGAGCTGTTTTTT.

Here the CDR3 DNA reads TGTGCCAGCAGCCCCTCGGTGGAGTTCGGGGAGACCCAGTACTTC. Its translation: CASSPSVEFGETQYF. This chain links TRBV7-9 with TRBJ2-5; D gene uncertain. CDR3 length equals 15 residues. Looked up from germline, CDR1 is SEHNR and CDR2 is FQNEAQ (reference sequence). Trimming took off 5 bases at V and 5 bases at J, with 18 bases between the two ends.

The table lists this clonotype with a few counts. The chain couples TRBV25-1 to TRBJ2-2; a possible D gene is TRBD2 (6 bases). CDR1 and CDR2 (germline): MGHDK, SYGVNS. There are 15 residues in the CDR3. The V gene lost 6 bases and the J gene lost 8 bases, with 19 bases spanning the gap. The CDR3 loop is CASSHRDWGTGELFF. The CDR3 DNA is TGTGCCAGCAGCCACCGGGACTGGGGGACTGGGGAGCTGTTTTTT.

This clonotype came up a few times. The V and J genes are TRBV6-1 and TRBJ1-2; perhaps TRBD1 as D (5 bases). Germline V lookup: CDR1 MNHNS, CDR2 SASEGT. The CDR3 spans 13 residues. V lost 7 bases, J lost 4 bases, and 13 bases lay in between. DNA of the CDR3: TGTGCCAGCACCAAGCAGGGTTCCTATGGCTACACCTTC. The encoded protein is CASTKQGSYGYTF.

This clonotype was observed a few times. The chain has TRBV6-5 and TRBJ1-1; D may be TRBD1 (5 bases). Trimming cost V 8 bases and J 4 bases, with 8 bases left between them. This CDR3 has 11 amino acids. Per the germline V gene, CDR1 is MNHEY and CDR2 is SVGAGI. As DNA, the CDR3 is TGTGCCAGCTTTAGGGGCACTGAAGCTTTCTTT. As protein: CASFRGTEAFF.

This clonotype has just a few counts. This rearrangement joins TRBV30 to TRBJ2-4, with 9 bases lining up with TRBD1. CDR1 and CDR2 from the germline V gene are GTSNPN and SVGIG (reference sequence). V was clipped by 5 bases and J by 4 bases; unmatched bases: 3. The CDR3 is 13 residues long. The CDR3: CAWGGTGKNIQYF. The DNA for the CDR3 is TGTGCCTGGGGGGGGACAGGGAAAAACATTCAGTACTTC.

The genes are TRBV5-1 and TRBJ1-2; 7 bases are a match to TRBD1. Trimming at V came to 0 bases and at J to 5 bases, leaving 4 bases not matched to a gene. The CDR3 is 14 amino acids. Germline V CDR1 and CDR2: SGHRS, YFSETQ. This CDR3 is CASSLEGAKYGYTF. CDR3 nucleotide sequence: TGCGCCAGCAGCTTGGAGGGGGCGAAATATGGCTACACCTTC.